The clone carrying this T cell receptor (beta chain) occurred a few times. The target antigen is unknown. Second-dose schedules of about 4 or about 12 weeks were combined. The data are from a study of T cell responses to AZD1222 COVID-19 vaccine. Points from the study as a whole: Across the whole spike, CD4 TCRs peaked at regions 160-218 and 743-854. Sampled repertoires all dated from after the peak T cell response.

The repertoire was sequenced with immunoSEQ multiplex PCR; TCRdb's copy has only in-frame clones and lacks some. The sample consists of about 180,000 clones, around 90% of them appearing once. There are 15 residues in the CDR3. Germline-derived CDR1 and CDR2 are SGHNT and YYREEE (reference sequence). V lost 0 bases, J lost 4 bases, and 13 bases lay in between. The sequence derives from an adult who received the AZD1222 COVID-19 vaccine. The chain employs TRBV5-4 and TRBJ2-5; TRBD2 might be the D (5 bases). The sequenced sample was peripheral blood, obtained 28 days after the second AZD1222 dose. The CDR3 region is CASSLESSYGETQYF. The CDR3 DNA reads TGTGCCAGCAGCTTGGAATCTAGCTATGGAGAGACCCAGTACTTC.